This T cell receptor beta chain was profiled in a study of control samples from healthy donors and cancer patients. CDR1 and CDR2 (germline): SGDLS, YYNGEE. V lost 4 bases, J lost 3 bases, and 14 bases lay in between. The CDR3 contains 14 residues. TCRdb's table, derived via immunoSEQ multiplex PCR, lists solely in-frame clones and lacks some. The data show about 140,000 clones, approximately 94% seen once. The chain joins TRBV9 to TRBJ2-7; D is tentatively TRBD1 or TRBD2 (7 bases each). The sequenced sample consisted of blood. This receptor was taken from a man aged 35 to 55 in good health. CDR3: CASSPRGGNYEQYF. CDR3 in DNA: TGTGCCAGCAGCCCCAGGGGGGGGAACTACGAGCAGTACTTC.